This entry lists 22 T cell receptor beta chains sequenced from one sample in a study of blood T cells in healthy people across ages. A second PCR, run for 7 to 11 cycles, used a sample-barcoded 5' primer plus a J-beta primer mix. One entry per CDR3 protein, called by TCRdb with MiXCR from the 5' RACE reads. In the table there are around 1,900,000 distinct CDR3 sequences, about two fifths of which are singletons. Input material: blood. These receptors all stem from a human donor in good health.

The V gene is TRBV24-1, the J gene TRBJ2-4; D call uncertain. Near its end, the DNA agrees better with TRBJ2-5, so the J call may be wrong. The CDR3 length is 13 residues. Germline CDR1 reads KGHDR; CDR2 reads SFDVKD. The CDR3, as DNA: TGTGCCACCAGTGGGGCACGGTGGGAGACCCAGTACTTC. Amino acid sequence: CATSGARWETQYF.

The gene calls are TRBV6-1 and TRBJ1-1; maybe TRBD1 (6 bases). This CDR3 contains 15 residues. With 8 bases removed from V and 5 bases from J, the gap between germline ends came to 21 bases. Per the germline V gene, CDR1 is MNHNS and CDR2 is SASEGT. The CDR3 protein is CASAYLGGLGTEAFF. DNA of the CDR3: TGTGCCAGCGCGTATTTGGGGGGCCTTGGGACTGAAGCTTTCTTT.

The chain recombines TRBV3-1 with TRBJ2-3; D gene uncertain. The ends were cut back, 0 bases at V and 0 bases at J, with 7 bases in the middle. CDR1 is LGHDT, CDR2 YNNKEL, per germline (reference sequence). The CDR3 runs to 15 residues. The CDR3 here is CASSQDRQSTDTQYF. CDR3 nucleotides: TGTGCCAGCAGCCAAGATCGGCAGAGCACAGATACGCAGTATTTT.

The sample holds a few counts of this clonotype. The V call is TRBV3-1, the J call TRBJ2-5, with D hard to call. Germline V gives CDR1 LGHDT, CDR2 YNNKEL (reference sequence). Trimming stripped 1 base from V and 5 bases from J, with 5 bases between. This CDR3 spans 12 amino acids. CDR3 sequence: CASSQVWETQYF. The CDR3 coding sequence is TGTGCCAGCAGCCAAGTTTGGGAGACCCAGTACTTC.

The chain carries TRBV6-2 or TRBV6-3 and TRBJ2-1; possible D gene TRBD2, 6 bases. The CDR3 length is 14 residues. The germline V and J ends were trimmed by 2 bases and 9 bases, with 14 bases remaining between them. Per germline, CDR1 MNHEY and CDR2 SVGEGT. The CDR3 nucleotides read TGTGCCAGCAGTTACGCGGGTTTGGGAGGTGAGCAGTTCTTC. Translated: CASSYAGLGGEQFF.

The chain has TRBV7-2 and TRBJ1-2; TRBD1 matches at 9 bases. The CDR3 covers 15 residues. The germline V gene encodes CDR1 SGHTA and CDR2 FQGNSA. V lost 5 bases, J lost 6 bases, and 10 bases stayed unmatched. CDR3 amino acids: CASSQNRGRTDGYTF. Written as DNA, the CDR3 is TGTGCCAGCAGCCAGAACAGGGGGCGCACAGATGGCTACACCTTC.

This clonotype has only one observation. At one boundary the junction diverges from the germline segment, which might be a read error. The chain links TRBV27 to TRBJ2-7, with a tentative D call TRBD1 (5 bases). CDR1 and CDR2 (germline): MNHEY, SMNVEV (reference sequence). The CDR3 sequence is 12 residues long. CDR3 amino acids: CANSSDSYEQYF. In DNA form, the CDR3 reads TGTGCCAACAGTTCCGACAGCTACGAGCAGTACTTC.

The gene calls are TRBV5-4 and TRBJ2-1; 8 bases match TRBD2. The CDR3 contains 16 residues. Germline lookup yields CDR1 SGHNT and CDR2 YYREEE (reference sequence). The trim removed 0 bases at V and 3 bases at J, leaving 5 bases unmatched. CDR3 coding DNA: TGTGCCAGCAGCTTGGAGGGCGGGGGGTTCTACAATGAGCAGTTCTTC. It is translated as CASSLEGGGFYNEQFF.

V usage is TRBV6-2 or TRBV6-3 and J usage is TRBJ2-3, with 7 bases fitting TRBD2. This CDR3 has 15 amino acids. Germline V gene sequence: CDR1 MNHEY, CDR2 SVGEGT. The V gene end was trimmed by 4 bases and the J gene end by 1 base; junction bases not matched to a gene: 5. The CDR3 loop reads CASSSGRYGTDTQYF. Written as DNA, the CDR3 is TGTGCCAGCAGTTCCGGGAGGTACGGCACAGATACGCAGTATTTT.

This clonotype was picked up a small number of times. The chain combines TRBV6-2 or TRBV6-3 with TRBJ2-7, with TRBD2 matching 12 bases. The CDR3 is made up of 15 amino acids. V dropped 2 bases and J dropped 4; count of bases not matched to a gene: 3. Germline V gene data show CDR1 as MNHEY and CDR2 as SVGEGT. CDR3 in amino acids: CASSYATSGGYEQYF. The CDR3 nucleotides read TGTGCCAGCAGTTACGCCACTAGCGGGGGGTACGAGCAGTACTTC.

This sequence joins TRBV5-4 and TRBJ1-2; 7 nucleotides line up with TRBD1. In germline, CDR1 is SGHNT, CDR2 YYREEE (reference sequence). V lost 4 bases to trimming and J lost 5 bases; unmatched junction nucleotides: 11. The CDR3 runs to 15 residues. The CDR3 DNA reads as TGTGCCAGCAGCGCCCCCCCGGGACAGCAATATGGCTACACCTTC. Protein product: CASSAPPGQQYGYTF.

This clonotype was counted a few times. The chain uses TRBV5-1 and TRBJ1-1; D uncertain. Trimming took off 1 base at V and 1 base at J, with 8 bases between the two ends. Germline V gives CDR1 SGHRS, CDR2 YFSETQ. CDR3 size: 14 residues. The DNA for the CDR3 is TGCGCCAGCAGCTTGCTATCGGAGAACACTGAAGCTTTCTTT. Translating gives CASSLLSENTEAFF.

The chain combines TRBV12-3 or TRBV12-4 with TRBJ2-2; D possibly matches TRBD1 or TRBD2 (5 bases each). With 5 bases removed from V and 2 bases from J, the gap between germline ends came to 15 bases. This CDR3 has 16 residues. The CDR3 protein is CASSPRWGPNTGELFF. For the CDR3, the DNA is TGTGCCAGCAGTCCCCGCTGGGGACCTAACACCGGGGAGCTGTTTTTT.

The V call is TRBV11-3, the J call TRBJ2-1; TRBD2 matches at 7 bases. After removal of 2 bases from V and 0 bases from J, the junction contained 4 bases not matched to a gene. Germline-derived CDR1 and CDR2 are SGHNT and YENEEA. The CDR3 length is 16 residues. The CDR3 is CASSLFSGPSYNEQFF. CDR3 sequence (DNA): TGTGCCAGCAGCTTATTTAGCGGGCCCTCCTACAATGAGCAGTTCTTC.

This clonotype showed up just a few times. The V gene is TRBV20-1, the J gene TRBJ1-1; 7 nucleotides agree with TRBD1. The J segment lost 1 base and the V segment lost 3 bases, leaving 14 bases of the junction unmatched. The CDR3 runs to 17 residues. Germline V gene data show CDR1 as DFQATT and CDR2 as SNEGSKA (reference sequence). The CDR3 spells CSARATQQGFGNTEAFF. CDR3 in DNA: TGCAGTGCTAGGGCGACACAACAGGGGTTCGGGAACACTGAAGCTTTCTTT.

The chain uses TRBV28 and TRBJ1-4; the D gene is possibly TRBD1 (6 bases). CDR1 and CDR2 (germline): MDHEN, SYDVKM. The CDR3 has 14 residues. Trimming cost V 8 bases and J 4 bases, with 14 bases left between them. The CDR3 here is CASRLQGLNEKLFF. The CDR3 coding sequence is TGTGCCAGCCGCCTACAGGGTCTTAATGAAAAACTGTTTTTT.

CDR3 in DNA: TGTGCCAGCGGCAATCTACAGGAACTTAATGAAAAACTGTTTTTT. This codes for CASGNLQELNEKLFF. The chain carries TRBV12-3 or TRBV12-4 and TRBJ1-4; possibly TRBD1 for D (5 bases). This CDR3 comprises 15 residues. The V end was cut by 8 bases, the J end by 4 bases, with 17 bases between.

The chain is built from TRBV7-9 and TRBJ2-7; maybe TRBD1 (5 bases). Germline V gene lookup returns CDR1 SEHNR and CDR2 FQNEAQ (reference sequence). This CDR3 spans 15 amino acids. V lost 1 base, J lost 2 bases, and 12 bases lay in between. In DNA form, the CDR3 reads TGTGCCAGCAGCTTAGGCAGGGCCCTACCCTACGAGCAGTACTTC. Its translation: CASSLGRALPYEQYF.

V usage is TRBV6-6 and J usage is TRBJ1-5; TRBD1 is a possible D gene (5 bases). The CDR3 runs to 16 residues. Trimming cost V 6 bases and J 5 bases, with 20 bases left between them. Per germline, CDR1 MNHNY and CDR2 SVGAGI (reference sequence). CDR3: CASSPGRDFWHQPQHF. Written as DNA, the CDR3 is TGTGCCAGCAGCCCCGGCAGGGACTTCTGGCATCAGCCCCAGCATTTT.

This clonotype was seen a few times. The CDR3: CASDPWDEQFF. CDR3 sequence (DNA): TGTGCCAGCGACCCATGGGATGAGCAGTTCTTC. The V call is TRBV2, the J call TRBJ2-1, with D unclear. The CDR3 is 11 residues long. V dropped 8 bases and J dropped 8 bases, with 10 bases sitting between them. Germline V gene sequence: CDR1 SNHLY, CDR2 FYNNEI.

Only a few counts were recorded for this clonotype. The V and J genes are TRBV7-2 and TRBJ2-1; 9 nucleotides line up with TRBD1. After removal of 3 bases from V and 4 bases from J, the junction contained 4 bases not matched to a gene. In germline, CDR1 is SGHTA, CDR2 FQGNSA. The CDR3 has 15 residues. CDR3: CASSFGTGQYNEQFF. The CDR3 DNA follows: TGTGCCAGCAGCTTCGGGACAGGGCAATACAATGAGCAGTTCTTC.

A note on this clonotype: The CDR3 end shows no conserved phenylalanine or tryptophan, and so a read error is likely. CDR3 amino acids: CASSEAPGQGYYEQYS. CDR3 nucleotide sequence: TGTGCCAGCAGTGAAGCCCCGGGACAGGGTTACTACGAGCAGTACTCC. The gene calls are TRBV2 and TRBJ2-7, with 9 bases lining up with TRBD1. From germline, CDR1 is SNHLY and CDR2 FYNNEI. The CDR3 has 16 residues. The ends lost 0 bases at V and 3 bases at J; junction bases unmatched: 6.